The next 31 T cell receptor beta chains were all read from a single sample in a study of shared clonotypes between healthy human individuals. The repertoire was sequenced with immunoSEQ multiplex PCR; TCRdb's copy has only in-frame clones and lacks some. The sample yields roughly 2.2 million clones, less than 95% seen once. Sequencing was carried out using naive CD4+ T cells from PBMCs. Subset described: CD45RA+ positively selected. These receptors were collected from a man younger than 35 in good health. Some clones in this sample may be carry-over from other donors' samples.

The chain recombines TRBV27 with TRBJ2-7; TRBD2 matches 14 bases. Germline CDR1 reads MNHEY; CDR2 reads SMNVEV (reference sequence). Trimming removed 5 bases from V and 6 bases from J; junction bases left unmatched: 9. The CDR3 has 16 amino acids. CDR3 bases: TGTGCCAGCAGTCCTAGACTAGCGGGAGGGTTTCTCGAGCAGTACTTC. It specifies CASSPRLAGGFLEQYF.

A remark on this clone: This sample includes further DNA sequences coding for the same CDR3. The V gene is TRBV18, the J gene TRBJ1-1, with D unresolved. Germline V gives CDR1 KGHSH, CDR2 LQKENI. V gave up 2 bases and J gave up 3 bases, with 7 bases separating them. The CDR3 loop spans 13 amino acids. CDR3 sequence (DNA): TGTGCCAGCTCACCAACGAGGGACACTGAAGCTTTCTTT. Translation gives CASSPTRDTEAFF.

This clone was counted a few times. The V and J genes are TRBV18 and TRBJ1-3; D remains unclear. V was shortened by 10 bases and J by 3 bases, with 16 bases between the two germline ends. Germline values: CDR1 KGHSH, CDR2 LQKENI. The CDR3 runs 14 residues. This CDR3 reads CATRPLGGGNTIYF. The CDR3 coding sequence is TGTGCCACCCGGCCCCTCGGTGGTGGAAACACCATATATTTT.

V gene TRBV5-3 combines with J gene TRBJ2-7; D is undetermined. TRBV5-3 is annotated as an ORF whose role is uncertain. Trimming pared 4 bases from V and 5 bases from J, leaving 25 bases between. The CDR3 has 17 residues. CDR3 sequence reads: CARSPTQVESSIHEQYF. The CDR3 DNA reads TGTGCCAGAAGCCCGACCCAAGTAGAGTCCTCCATCCACGAGCAGTACTTC.

The V call is TRBV7-2, the J call TRBJ2-6, with D maybe TRBD1 (6 bases). The CDR3 is 16 residues long. Germline V gene lookup returns CDR1 SGHTA and CDR2 FQGNSA. V was trimmed by 3 bases and J by 2 bases, leaving 11 bases between them. The CDR3 region has the DNA TGTGCCAGCAGCTTGCCAGGGGTGGCTGGGGCCAACGTCCTGACTTTC. It encodes CASSLPGVAGANVLTF.

This clone was observed a handful of times. The chain couples TRBV5-1 to TRBJ1-4; D unclear. The germline gives CDR1 SGHRS, CDR2 YFSETQ. V shed 4 bases and J shed 0 bases, with 4 bases lying between them. This CDR3 comprises 13 residues. The CDR3 loop reads CASSDATNEKLFF. CDR3 in DNA: TGCGCCAGCAGCGATGCAACTAATGAAAAACTGTTTTTT.

This clone showed up just once. The V and J genes are TRBV6-6 and TRBJ1-2; D call uncertain. The CDR3 totals 13 residues. V was pared by 6 bases and J by 2 bases, with 10 bases between. Germline CDR1 is MNHNY and CDR2 is SVGAGI (reference sequence). CDR3: CASREGGNYGYTF. CDR3 nucleotides: TGTGCCAGCAGAGAGGGTGGCAACTATGGCTACACCTTC.

In DNA form, the CDR3 reads TGCAGCGTTTACGGGACAGCCTATGGCTACACCTTC. Translating gives CSVYGTAYGYTF. The V call is TRBV29-1, the J call TRBJ1-2; 7 bases match TRBD1. Trimming at V came to 5 bases and at J to 4 bases, leaving 4 bases not matched to a gene. The CDR3 loop spans 12 amino acids. Per germline, CDR1 SQVTM and CDR2 ANQGSEA. Supplemented by reference TRBV29-1 and TRBJ1-2, the full variable domain reads SAVISQKPSRDICQRGTSLTIQCQVDSQVTMMFWYRQQPGQSLTLIATANQGSEATYESGFVIDKFPISRPNLTFSTLTVSNMSPEDSSIYLCSVYGTAYGYTFGSGTRLTVV.

The gene calls are TRBV7-3 and TRBJ2-7; TRBD2 is a possible D gene (6 bases). V was pared by 6 bases and J by 7 bases, with 22 bases between. The CDR3 sequence is 15 residues long. Germline-derived CDR1 and CDR2 are SGHTA and FQGTGA. DNA for the CDR3: TGTGCCAGCAGATATCCGGGACTCACCACGGATGAGCAGTACTTC. Protein sequence: CASRYPGLTTDEQYF.

V is TRBV30 and J is TRBJ1-5; no clear D. V lost 2 bases to trimming and J lost 3 bases, with 8 bases between them. The germline gives CDR1 GTSNPN, CDR2 SVGIG (reference sequence). CDR3 size: 13 residues. DNA for the CDR3: TGTGCCTGGAGTTTAGGTTTCAATCAGCCCCAGCATTTT. Residues: CAWSLGFNQPQHF.

The rearrangement uses TRBV30 and TRBJ2-3; D may be TRBD1 (6 bases). Looked up from germline, CDR1 is GTSNPN and CDR2 is SVGIG (reference sequence). Trimming took off 3 bases at V and 6 bases at J, with 19 bases between the two ends. This CDR3 contains 15 residues. The CDR3: CAWSVSTGPLDTQYF. DNA for the CDR3: TGTGCCTGGAGCGTGTCCACAGGGCCGCTGGATACGCAGTATTTT.

The rearrangement links TRBV12-5 to TRBJ1-1; the D gene is possibly TRBD1 (6 bases). Germline assignment: CDR1 LGHNT and CDR2 FRNRAP. This CDR3 region has 12 residues. V was cut by 1 base and J by 11 bases, with 11 bases left in between. CDR3 bases: TGTGCTAGTGGTTTGGCCGATACAGGGGCTTTCTTT. It encodes CASGLADTGAFF.

The V gene is TRBV28, the J gene TRBJ1-4; unclear D gene. Trimming left V 3 bases short and J 3 bases short, with 11 bases between. Germline V gene lookup returns CDR1 MDHEN and CDR2 SYDVKM. CDR3 length equals 15 residues. The CDR3 sequence: CASSLGFVPNEKLFF. CDR3 DNA: TGTGCCAGCAGTTTGGGCTTTGTCCCTAATGAAAAACTGTTTTTT.

The chain recombines TRBV11-2 with TRBJ2-7; D is undetermined. The CDR3 covers 14 residues. V was trimmed by 8 bases and J by 1 base, leaving 15 bases between them. Germline CDR1 is SGHAT and CDR2 is FQNNGV. The CDR3 reads CASGLEAQSYEQYF. For the CDR3, the DNA is TGTGCCAGCGGTCTAGAGGCACAGTCCTACGAGCAGTACTTC.

This sequence joins TRBV28 and TRBJ2-3; 11 bases fit TRBD2. Germline V gene data show CDR1 as MDHEN and CDR2 as SYDVKM. Germline trimming cut 3 bases from V and 3 bases from J; bases unmatched to any gene: 5. There are 16 residues in the CDR3. CDR3 nucleotides: TGTGCCAGCAGTTTTCCCACTAGCGGGAGAACAGATACGCAGTATTTT. Protein sequence: CASSFPTSGRTDTQYF. Filled out from reference TRBV28 and TRBJ2-3, the complete variable domain reads DVKVTQSSRYLVKRTGEKVFLECVQDMDHENMFWYRQDPGLGLRLIYFSYDVKMKEKGDIPEGYSVSREKKERFSLILESASTNQTSMYLCASSFPTSGRTDTQYFGPGTRLTVL.

The V call is TRBV4-1, the J call TRBJ2-3, with 8 positions matching TRBD2. CDR1 is MGHRA and CDR2 is YSYEKL in the germline V gene. The V gene end was trimmed by 0 bases and the J gene end by 5 bases; junction bases not matched to a gene: 7. CDR3 size: 16 residues. The CDR3, as DNA: TGCGCCAGCAGCCAAGATCCCCTCGGGAGGGAAGATACGCAGTATTTT. It codes for CASSQDPLGREDTQYF.

A remark on this clone: In the same sample, other DNA sequences code for this CDR3. This rearrangement joins TRBV28 to TRBJ1-2; D unresolved. Trimming left V 4 bases short and J 0 bases short, with 9 bases between. Germline lookup yields CDR1 MDHEN and CDR2 SYDVKM. CDR3 length: 14 amino acids. The CDR3 spells CASSSPGSNYGYTF. As DNA, the CDR3 is TGTGCCAGCAGTTCCCCGGGGTCTAACTATGGCTACACCTTC.

The chain is built from TRBV6-5 and TRBJ2-1; 8 nucleotides align to TRBD1. The trim removed 5 bases at V and 1 base at J, leaving 4 bases unmatched. Looked up from germline, CDR1 is MNHEY and CDR2 is SVGAGI. This CDR3 comprises 15 residues. In nucleotides, the CDR3 is TGTGCCAGCAGTACTAGGACAGGGTCCTACAATGAGCAGTTCTTC. It encodes CASSTRTGSYNEQFF.

The chain recombines TRBV27 with TRBJ1-2; the match to TRBD1 covers 12 bases. The germline V gene encodes CDR1 MNHEY and CDR2 SMNVEV (reference sequence). The CDR3 is 15 amino acids. The ends lost 4 bases at V and 8 bases at J; junction bases unmatched: 8. The CDR3 loop reads CASSSPGQGASGYTF. CDR3 DNA sequence: TGTGCCAGCAGTTCCCCGGGACAGGGGGCGTCCGGCTACACCTTC.

The chain has TRBV18 and TRBJ2-1; TRBD2 matches 13 bases. Trimming removed 2 bases from V and 0 bases from J; junction bases left unmatched: 10. Germline assignment: CDR1 KGHSH and CDR2 LQKENI. The CDR3 length is 20 residues. DNA for the CDR3: TGTGCCAGCTCACCAGGGACTAGCGGGATTTCACGGGACTCCTACAATGAGCAGTTCTTC. Translating it yields CASSPGTSGISRDSYNEQFF. Complete variable domain (other parts from reference TRBV18 and TRBJ2-1): NAGVMQNPRHLVRRRGQEARLRCSPMKGHSHVYWYRQLPEEGLKFMVYLQKENIIDESGMPKERFSAEFPKEGPSILRIQQVVRGDSAAYFCASSPGTSGISRDSYNEQFFGPGTRLTVL.

In nucleotides, the CDR3 is TGCGCCAGCAGCCAGAGAGGGACAGGGGGCGGCGAGCAGTACTTC. This gives the protein CASSQRGTGGGEQYF. The chain combines TRBV4-1 with TRBJ2-7, with 12 bases aligning to TRBD1. The CDR3 spans 15 residues. The J segment lost 6 bases and the V segment lost 3 bases, leaving 6 bases of the junction unmatched. Germline V gene sequence: CDR1 MGHRA, CDR2 YSYEKL.

The rearrangement links TRBV6-6 to TRBJ1-1; D is unclear. The V end was cut by 0 bases, the J end by 1 base, with 9 bases between. The V gene's germline CDR1 is MNHNY and CDR2 SVGAGI (reference sequence). CDR3 size: 15 residues. The CDR3 protein is CASSYSDGRNTEAFF. The CDR3 nucleotides are TGTGCCAGCAGTTACTCGGACGGGAGGAACACTGAAGCTTTCTTT.

The rearrangement joins TRBV28 to TRBJ1-1; D unresolved. In germline, CDR1 is MDHEN, CDR2 SYDVKM. The CDR3 length is 13 residues. V dropped 6 bases and J dropped 7 bases, with 15 bases sitting between them. In DNA form, the CDR3 reads TGTGCCAGCAGCTCACGGCGGCCTGTTGAAGCTTTCTTT. This codes for CASSSRRPVEAFF.

The chain combines TRBV10-3 with TRBJ2-3; 9 bases align to TRBD1. Germline V CDR1 and CDR2: ENHRY, SYGVKD. The ends lost 0 bases at V and 5 bases at J; junction bases unmatched: 3. The CDR3 totals 15 residues. Here the CDR3 reads CAISESDRGVDTQYF. CDR3 bases: TGTGCCATCAGTGAGTCGGACAGGGGAGTAGATACGCAGTATTTT.

This sequence joins TRBV20-1 and TRBJ2-4; no clear D. CDR1 is DFQATT, CDR2 SNEGSKA, per germline (reference sequence). V was pared by 3 bases and J by 8 bases, with 5 bases between. This CDR3 is built from 10 residues. This CDR3 is CSASRDIQYF. The DNA of the CDR3 is TGCAGTGCTAGTCGAGACATTCAGTACTTC.

The chain is built from TRBV30 and TRBJ1-2, with 11 bases that match TRBD1. With 3 bases clipped from V and 14 bases from J, the junction kept 11 bases outside the gene matches. Germline loops: CDR1 GTSNPN, CDR2 SVGIG (reference sequence). The CDR3 extends over 13 amino acids. CDR3 nucleotides: TGTGCCTGGAGAACGATCCGGGACAGGGGGGGAACCTTC. This sequence encodes CAWRTIRDRGGTF.

The chain uses TRBV27 and TRBJ2-1; a weak D match, TRBD2 (5 bases). V shed 5 bases and J shed 0 bases, with 14 bases lying between them. CDR3 size: 16 residues. CDR1 is MNHEY, CDR2 SMNVEV, per germline (reference sequence). The DNA for the CDR3 is TGTGCCAGCAGTCACCGACCTGGGAGCTCCTACAATGAGCAGTTCTTC. Translated, it gives CASSHRPGSSYNEQFF.

The V and J genes are TRBV7-3 and TRBJ2-1; maybe TRBD1 (6 bases). The CDR3 sequence is 16 residues long. Germline V gives CDR1 SGHTA, CDR2 FQGTGA. V shed 4 bases and J shed 5 bases, with 18 bases lying between them. This CDR3 is CASSSPGTRTNNEQFF. CDR3 nucleotide sequence: TGTGCCAGCAGCTCCCCCGGGACACGGACGAACAATGAGCAGTTCTTC.

V gene TRBV5-1 combines with J gene TRBJ2-7, with 7 bases lining up with TRBD1. The CDR3 runs to 13 residues. Trimming removed 3 bases from V and 3 bases from J; junction bases left unmatched: 3. CDR1 and CDR2 from the germline V gene are SGHRS and YFSETQ. The CDR3 nucleotides read TGCGCCAGCAGCTCCCGACAGGGCTACGAGCAGTACTTC. This codes for CASSSRQGYEQYF.

The chain joins TRBV28 to TRBJ1-1; unclear D gene. Germline V gene lookup returns CDR1 MDHEN and CDR2 SYDVKM. This CDR3 contains 14 residues. The germline V and J ends were trimmed by 2 bases and 5 bases, with 12 bases remaining between them. CDR3 DNA: TGTGCCAGCAGTTTAGCAAGAGGTGTTACTGAAGCTTTCTTT. The encoded protein is CASSLARGVTEAFF.

As concerns this clone: Within the sample, other DNA sequences also encode this same CDR3. V and J are TRBV5-1 and TRBJ1-1; D is undetermined. The CDR3 contains 12 residues. V was shortened by 8 bases and J by 0 bases, with 8 bases between the two germline ends. CDR1 and CDR2 from the germline V gene are SGHRS and YFSETQ. The DNA of the CDR3 is TGCGCCAGTAGGGAAATGAACACTGAAGCTTTCTTT. This codes for CASREMNTEAFF.